This T cell receptor (beta chain) was profiled in a study of T cells in Graves' hyperthyroidism and ophthalmopathy. It was RNA transcripts that yielded the amplified TCR beta CDR3 regions. The HTBI primer set served for first-round RT-PCR of the TCR CDR3. TCRdb re-called the multiplex PCR reads with MiXCR, one entry per CDR3 protein. The sample carries approximately 570,000 distinct CDR3 sequences, about 20% recorded once. There are 15 residues in the CDR3. With V trimmed by 5 bases and J by 10 bases, 10 bases remained unmatched. This clonotype was counted ten times or more. Sequencing was performed on blood. The V and J genes are TRBV12-3 or TRBV12-4 and TRBJ1-6; 8 bases match TRBD1. The TCR comes from a middle-aged man with Graves' ophthalmopathy. CDR3 residues: CASSPRGTGGSPLHF. The CDR3, as DNA: TGTGCCAGCAGTCCTAGGGGGACAGGCGGCTCACCCCTCCACTTT.